The source of this T cell receptor beta chain is a study of beta chain features in type 1 diabetes. General study results and limits: Resolution of whether HLA type affects TCRB rearrangement was not achieved here. When cDNA is sequenced, cells with high TCR expression could be over-represented. All four CD4+ subsets of Type 1 diabetes patients contained TCRB CDR3s that were moderately but significantly shorter.

This clone was found a few times. The antigen remains undetermined. The sequenced template was cDNA made from the entire isolated RNA. TCRdb's table, derived via immunoSEQ multiplex PCR, lists solely in-frame clones and lacks some. The repertoire includes 680,000 or so clones, roughly 15% of them detected once, and roughly 0.098% sits in the top ten. The sequenced sample was naive CD4+ T cells from blood. The sequence came from a man aged 18 to 35 in good health.

The CDR3 nucleotides are TGTGCCAGCAGCTTAAGTGACGGACGAAACTATGGCTACACCTTC. It translates to CASSLSDGRNYGYTF. The J gene is TRBJ1-2, the V gene TRBV7-9, with D hard to call. Germline CDR1 and CDR2: SEHNR and FQNEAQ (reference sequence). V was cut by 2 bases and J by 2 bases, with 12 bases left in between. CDR3 length: 15 amino acids.